The rows below give T cell receptor beta chains drawn from one sample of a study of control samples from healthy donors and cancer patients. This table comes from immunoSEQ multiplex PCR, and its TCRdb copy is limited to in-frame clones, with some not included. The data hold fewer than 200,000 clones, with roughly 92% observed a single time. Sequences were obtained from blood. The receptor set was obtained from a man aged 25-45 years in good health. CDR3s include the opening cysteine and the closing phenylalanine or tryptophan. Each record gives: V gene, D gene, J gene, CDR3 DNA, CDR3 protein. The D gene is left open where the match is weak.

>TRBV18|-|TRBJ1-2
TGTGCCAGCTCACCCCCCCCTAGGGGGACCCTCGGCTACACCTTC
CASSPPPRGTLGYTF
>TRBV27|TRBD1|TRBJ2-3
TGTGCCAGCAGTTCGACAGGGTTCACAGATACGCAGTATTTT
CASSSTGFTDTQYF
>TRBV5-1|-|TRBJ2-1
TGCGCCAGCAGCAAGGGCGGGGTTTGGGATGAGCAGTTCTTC
CASSKGGVWDEQFF
>TRBV9|-|TRBJ1-2
TGTGCCAGCAGCGTAGTGGGGGGACGTGGCTACACCTTC
CASSVVGGRGYTF
>TRBV12-5|-|TRBJ2-3
TGTGCTAGTGGTCGGGTAGTTGGCTCGCCAGTCACAGATACGCAGTATTTT
CASGRVVGSPVTDTQYF
>TRBV19|TRBD1|TRBJ1-2
TGTGCCAGTAGCAGGGACAGTACTAACTATGGCTACACCTTC
CASSRDSTNYGYTF
>TRBV3-1/TRBV3-2|-|TRBJ2-7
TGTGCCAGCAGACGACAGTCCTCCTACGAGCAGTACTTC
CASRRQSSYEQYF
>TRBV19|-|TRBJ1-5
TGTGCCAGTAGTAACCGGGGGACCCCCCAGCATTTT
CASSNRGTPQHF
>TRBV23-1|-|TRBJ2-5
TGCGCCAGCAGTCGCCACACAGGGCAAGAGACCCAGTACTTC
CASSRHTGQETQYF
>TRBV6-2/TRBV6-3|TRBD2|TRBJ2-5
TGTGCCAGCAGTTATTCCCTGACTAGCGGAATTCTACAAGAGACCCAGTACTTC
CASSYSLTSGILQETQYF
>TRBV9|TRBD2|TRBJ2-5
TGTGCCAGCAGCGAGGGGACTAGCGGGAGGGTAGAGACCCAGTACTTC
CASSEGTSGRVETQYF
>TRBV27|-|TRBJ1-6
TGTGCCAGCAGTAGGGGTTTTAATTCACCCCTCCACTTT
CASSRGFNSPLHF
>TRBV28|-|TRBJ1-2
TGTGCCAGCAGTTTGTGGGCCCGAGGTGGCTATGGCTACACCTTC
CASSLWARGGYGYTF
>TRBV6-1|-|TRBJ2-3
TGTGCCAGCAGTGAAAATAACCCAGGGGTTACGCAGTATTTT
CASSENNPGVTQYF
>TRBV4-2|-|TRBJ2-1
TGTGCCGGCAGCCAAGACCAATCCAGGGCAAGTTCCAATGAGCAGTTCTTC
CAGSQDQSRASSNEQFF
>TRBV11-2|TRBD1|TRBJ1-1
TGTGCCAGCAGCTTCTTTGTCCGGACAGGGAACACTGAAGCTTTCTTT
CASSFFVRTGNTEAFF